The following is a T cell receptor (beta chain) sequence with its context. Antigen specificity is unknown. CDR1 DFQATT and CDR2 SNEGSKA come from the germline V gene (reference sequence). The CDR3 spans 12 residues. The data derive from a study of monozygotic twins with inflammatory bowel disease. Overall study results and limits: Twins with IBD were found to have lower TCRbeta diversity (inverse Simpson) than healthy co-twins.

Whole blood, unsorted for T cells, was the source of total RNA. TCRdb re-analyzed the 5' RACE reads; it lists each CDR3 protein once, without DNA. The sample has roughly 200,000 distinct CDR3 sequences. The sequenced material came from blood. The receptor's source is a human donor with ulcerative colitis or Crohn's disease, or a healthy co-twin of an affected twin (not recorded which). The chain joins TRBV20-1 to TRBJ1-1; TCRdb's D gene call, TRBD1, goes unchecked for lack of DNA. This chain's CDR3 is CSARRRGTEAFF.